Below are 14 T cell receptor beta chains sequenced from a single sample in a study of response to subunit inactivated influenza vaccine. TCRdb re-analysed the RT-PCR reads in MiXCR, keeping a single row per CDR3 protein. The data hold around 600,000 distinct CDR3 sequences, with about 11% observed a single time. These records were also assigned to another study, of T cells expressing NK-cell markers. Turning to that study: A 5'RACE template switching approach incorporating UMIs was used to make TCR beta cDNA.

The starting material was PBMCs from blood, obtained on the day of vaccination. These receptors came from a man aged 50 to 59 who received an inactivated influenza vaccine.

The table lists this clonotype with a few counts. The chain recombines TRBV28 with TRBJ2-1, with D possibly TRBD2 on 6 matching bases. The germline V and J ends were trimmed by 7 bases and 9 bases, with 16 bases remaining between them. Germline loops: CDR1 MDHEN, CDR2 SYDVKM. There are 13 residues in the CDR3. CDR3 protein: CASKIPKGGEQFF. The CDR3 region has the DNA TGTGCCAGCAAAATCCCGAAGGGAGGTGAGCAGTTCTTC.

The chain carries TRBV6-2 or TRBV6-3 and TRBJ2-6; a weak D match, TRBD2 (5 bases). From germline, CDR1 is MNHEY and CDR2 SVGEGT. The CDR3 loop spans 18 amino acids. Trimming removed 0 bases at V and 0 bases at J, with 12 bases between. The CDR3 nucleotides read TGTGCCAGCAGTTACTCGAGGGCAGCCAGCTCTGGGGCCAACGTCCTGACTTTC. Its protein product is CASSYSRAASSGANVLTF.

This clonotype was detected ten times or more. The gene calls are TRBV2 and TRBJ2-3, with D possibly being TRBD2 (5 bases). Germline assignment: CDR1 SNHLY and CDR2 FYNNEI. V was pared by 7 bases and J by 0 bases, with 11 bases between. The CDR3 length is 14 residues. CDR3 sequence (DNA): TGTGCCAGCAATGACCAGCGGAGCACAGATACGCAGTATTTT. Residues: CASNDQRSTDTQYF.

This chain connects TRBV7-2 to TRBJ2-5; TRBD2 matches 11 bases. The CDR3 runs to 16 residues. In germline, CDR1 is SGHTA, CDR2 FQGNSA. The V and J ends lost 3 bases and 7 bases, in that order; junction bases with no gene match: 10. The CDR3 nucleotides are TGTGCCAGCAGCTTGGTACTAGCGGGGGTCTCGGGGACCCAGTACTTC. Protein: CASSLVLAGVSGTQYF.

This clonotype was counted many times. The gene calls are TRBV29-1 and TRBJ2-3; 9 positions match TRBD1. J gave up 0 bases and V 1 base, and 2 bases lay outside the gene matches. This CDR3 has 15 residues. Per germline, CDR1 SQVTM and CDR2 ANQGSEA. DNA for the CDR3: TGCAGCGTTGAAGGACAGGGGGTCAGCACAGATACGCAGTATTTT. This gives the protein CSVEGQGVSTDTQYF.

At least ten counts were recorded for this clonotype. The chain links TRBV10-3 to TRBJ2-3, with D possibly being TRBD1 or TRBD2 (5 bases each). Trimming removed 7 bases at V and 1 base at J, with 21 bases between. There are 17 residues in the CDR3. Germline V gene sequence: CDR1 ENHRY, CDR2 SYGVKD. The CDR3 reads CAINRDPLGLRTDTQYF. In DNA, the CDR3 is TGTGCCATCAACCGGGACCCTCTGGGCCTCCGCACAGATACGCAGTATTTT.

The table lists this clonotype with a few counts. This chain uses TRBV4-2 with TRBJ2-7; no reliable D call. Trimming left V 1 base short and J 6 bases short, with 16 bases between. CDR1 LGHNA and CDR2 YNFKEQ come from the germline V gene. The CDR3 runs to 15 residues. The CDR3 nucleotides read TGTGCCAGCAGCCAAGTAACACTCGGGCAAGCCGAGCAGTACTTC. Its protein product is CASSQVTLGQAEQYF.

V usage is TRBV9 and J usage is TRBJ1-4; unclear D gene. Germline assignment: CDR1 SGDLS and CDR2 YYNGEE. The CDR3 has 14 amino acids. V was shortened by 2 bases and J by 3 bases, with 8 bases between the two germline ends. The CDR3 bases are TGTGCCAGCAGCGTTGGCTTGGCTAATGAAAAACTGTTTTTT. Translated, it gives CASSVGLANEKLFF.

Ten or more counts support this clonotype. This rearrangement joins TRBV7-9 to TRBJ1-5, with 7 nucleotides matching TRBD1. After removal of 5 bases from V and 0 bases from J, the junction contained 1 base not matched to a gene. CDR3 length equals 14 residues. Per the germline V gene, CDR1 is SEHNR and CDR2 is FQNEAQ (reference sequence). For the CDR3, the DNA is TGTGCCAGCAGCCAGGGGGGTAGCAATCAGCCCCAGCATTTT. Its protein product is CASSQGGSNQPQHF.

CDR3 loop: CATSRPKDRVDTGELFF. The DNA of the CDR3 is TGTGCCACCAGCAGACCCAAAGACAGGGTTGACACCGGGGAGCTGTTTTTT. The chain links TRBV15 to TRBJ2-2, with 7 nucleotides matching TRBD1. This CDR3 region has 17 residues. CDR1 and CDR2 (germline): LNHNV, YYDKDF (reference sequence). V gave up 2 bases and J gave up 3 bases; unmatched junction bases: 9. The full variable domain, in which reference TRBV15 and TRBJ2-2 provide the parts outside the CDR3, is DAMVIQNPRYQVTQFGKPVTLSCSQTLNHNVMYWYQQKSSQAPKLLFHYYDKDFNNEADTPDNFQSRRPNTSFCFLDIRSPGLGDTAMYLCATSRPKDRVDTGELFFGEGSRLTVL.

The chain joins TRBV27 to TRBJ2-1; 13 nucleotides match TRBD2. The V segment lost 8 bases and the J segment 9 bases; nucleotides outside the gene matches: 10. CDR3 size: 15 residues. Germline V gene data show CDR1 as MNHEY and CDR2 as SMNVEV (reference sequence). The CDR3 region has the DNA TGTGCCAGCTCGCCTTCCCGACTAGCGGGGGGTGAGCAGTTCTTC. As protein: CASSPSRLAGGEQFF.

This clonotype was counted only a few times. The rearrangement links TRBV5-1 to TRBJ1-1, with TRBD1 identical over 7 bases. Germline trimming cut 3 bases from V and 4 bases from J; bases unmatched to any gene: 9. Germline loops: CDR1 SGHRS, CDR2 YFSETQ. The CDR3 spans 15 residues. The CDR3: CASSWGDSVGTEAFF. CDR3 DNA: TGCGCCAGCAGCTGGGGGGACAGCGTGGGCACTGAAGCTTTCTTT.

This clonotype was seen once. The CDR3, as DNA: TGCGCCAGCAGCCAAGCCCCGGTGGGGGGAGGAGATACGCAGTATTTT. Protein: CASSQAPVGGGDTQYF. This rearrangement joins TRBV4-3 to TRBJ2-3, with a tentative D call TRBD2 (6 bases). The ends were cut back, 1 base at V and 5 bases at J, with 16 bases in the middle. Germline V gene sequence: CDR1 LGHNA, CDR2 YSLEER. There are 16 residues in the CDR3.

This clonotype showed up many times. This sequence joins TRBV21-1 and TRBJ1-1. TRBV21-1 is shown as a pseudogene. The CDR3 runs to 13 residues. The CDR3 loop reads CASRKPGNTEAFF. The DNA of the CDR3 is TGTGCCAGCCGAAAGCCAGGGAACACTGAAGCTTTCTTT.